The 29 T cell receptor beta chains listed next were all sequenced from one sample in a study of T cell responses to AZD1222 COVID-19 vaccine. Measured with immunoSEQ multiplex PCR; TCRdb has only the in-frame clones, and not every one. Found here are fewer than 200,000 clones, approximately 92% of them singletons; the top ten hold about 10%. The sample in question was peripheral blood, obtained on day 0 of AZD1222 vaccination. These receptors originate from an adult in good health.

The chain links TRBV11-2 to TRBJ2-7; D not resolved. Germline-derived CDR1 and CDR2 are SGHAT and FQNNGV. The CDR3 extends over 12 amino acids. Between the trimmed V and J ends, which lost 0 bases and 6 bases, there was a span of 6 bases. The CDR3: CASSLDRPEQYF. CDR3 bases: TGTGCCAGCAGCTTAGACAGGCCCGAGCAGTACTTC.

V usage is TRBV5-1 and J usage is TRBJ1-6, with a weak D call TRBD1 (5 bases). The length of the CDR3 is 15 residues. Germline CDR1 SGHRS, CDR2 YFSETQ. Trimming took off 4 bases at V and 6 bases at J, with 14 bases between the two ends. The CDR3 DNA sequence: TGCGCCAGCAGCACTGGATGGGACGGTAATTCACCCCTCCACTTT. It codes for CASSTGWDGNSPLHF.

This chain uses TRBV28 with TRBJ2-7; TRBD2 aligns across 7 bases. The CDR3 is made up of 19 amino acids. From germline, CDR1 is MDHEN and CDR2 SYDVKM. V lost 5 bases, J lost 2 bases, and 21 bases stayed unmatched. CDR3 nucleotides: TGTGCCAGCAGTCCTCATCCAAGGGAGGGGTCAATCAGAACCTACGAGCAGTACTTC. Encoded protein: CASSPHPREGSIRTYEQYF.

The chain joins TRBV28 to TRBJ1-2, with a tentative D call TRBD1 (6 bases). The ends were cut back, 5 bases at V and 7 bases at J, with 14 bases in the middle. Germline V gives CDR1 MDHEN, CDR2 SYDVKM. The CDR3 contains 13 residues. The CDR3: CASSADRLSGYTF. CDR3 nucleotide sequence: TGTGCCAGCAGTGCTGACAGGCTGAGTGGCTACACCTTC.

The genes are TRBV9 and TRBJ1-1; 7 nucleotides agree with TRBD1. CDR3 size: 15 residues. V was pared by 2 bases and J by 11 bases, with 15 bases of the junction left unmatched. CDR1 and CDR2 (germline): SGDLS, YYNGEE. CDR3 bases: TGTGCCAGCAGCGTTTGGACAGGATCTACCCTTTCGGCTTTCTTT. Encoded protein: CASSVWTGSTLSAFF.

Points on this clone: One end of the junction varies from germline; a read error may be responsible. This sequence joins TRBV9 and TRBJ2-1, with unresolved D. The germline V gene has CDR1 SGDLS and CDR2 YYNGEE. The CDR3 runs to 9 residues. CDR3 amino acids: CASTVEQFF. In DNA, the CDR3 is TGTGCCAGCACCGTAGAGCAGTTCTTC.

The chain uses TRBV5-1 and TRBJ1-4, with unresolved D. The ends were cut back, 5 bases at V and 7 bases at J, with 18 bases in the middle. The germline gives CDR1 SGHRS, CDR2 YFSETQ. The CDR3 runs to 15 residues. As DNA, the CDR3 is TGCGCCAGCAGTCCGGCGAACCCGGTTGGTGAAAAACTGTTTTTT. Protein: CASSPANPVGEKLFF.

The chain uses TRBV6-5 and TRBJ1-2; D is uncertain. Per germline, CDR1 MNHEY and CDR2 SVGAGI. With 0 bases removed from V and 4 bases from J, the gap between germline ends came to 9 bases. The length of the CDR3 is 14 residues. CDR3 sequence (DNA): TGTGCCAGCAGTTACTCGGGCAGGAGCTATGGCTACACCTTC. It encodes CASSYSGRSYGYTF.

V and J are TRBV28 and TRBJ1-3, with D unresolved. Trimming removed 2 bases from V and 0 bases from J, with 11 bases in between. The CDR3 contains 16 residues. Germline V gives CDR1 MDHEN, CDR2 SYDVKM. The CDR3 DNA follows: TGTGCCAGCAGTTTAGGAGGGTTGGGCTCTGGAAACACCATATATTTT. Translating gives CASSLGGLGSGNTIYF.

CDR3 DNA: TGTGCCAGCAGTGCGGACTCAATAGGGGGGGGCAATCAGCCCCAGCATTTT. This codes for CASSADSIGGGNQPQHF. The chain has TRBV25-1 and TRBJ1-5, with D possibly being TRBD1 (6 bases). Germline V CDR1 and CDR2: MGHDK, SYGVNS. The CDR3 spans 17 residues. V lost 4 bases and J lost 2, with 18 bases in between.

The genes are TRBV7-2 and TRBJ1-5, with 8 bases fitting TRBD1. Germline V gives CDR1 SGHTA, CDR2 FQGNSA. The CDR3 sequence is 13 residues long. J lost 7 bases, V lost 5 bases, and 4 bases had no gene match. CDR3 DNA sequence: TGTGCCAGCAGCCAGGACAGGGAACAGCCCCAGCATTTT. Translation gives CASSQDREQPQHF.

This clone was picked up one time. As DNA, the CDR3 is TGTGCCAGCAGTTCCTGGACCGTACCCTACGAGCAGTACTTC. Its protein is CASSSWTVPYEQYF. This chain joins TRBV28 and TRBJ2-7; D is uncertain. The germline V gene has CDR1 MDHEN and CDR2 SYDVKM. The CDR3 is 14 amino acids. The V end lost 4 bases, the J end lost 2 bases, and 12 bases lay between the germline ends.

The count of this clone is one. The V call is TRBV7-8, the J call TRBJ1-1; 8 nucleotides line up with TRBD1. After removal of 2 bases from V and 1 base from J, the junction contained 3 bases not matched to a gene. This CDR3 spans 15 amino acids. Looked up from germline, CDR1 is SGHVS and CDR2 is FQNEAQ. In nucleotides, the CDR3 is TGTGCCAGCAGCTTAACGACAGGGGAGAACACTGAAGCTTTCTTT. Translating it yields CASSLTTGENTEAFF.

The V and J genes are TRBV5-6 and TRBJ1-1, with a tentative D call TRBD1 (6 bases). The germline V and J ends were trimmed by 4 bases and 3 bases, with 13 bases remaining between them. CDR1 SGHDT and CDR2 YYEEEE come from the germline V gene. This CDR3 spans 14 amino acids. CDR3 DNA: TGTGCCAGCAGCCTCTACAGGGAGGACACTGAAGCTTTCTTT. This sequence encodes CASSLYREDTEAFF.

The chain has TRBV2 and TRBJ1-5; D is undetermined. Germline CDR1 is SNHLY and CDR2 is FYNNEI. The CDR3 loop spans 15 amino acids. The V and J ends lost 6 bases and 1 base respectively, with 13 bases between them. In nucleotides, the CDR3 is TGTGCCAGCAGAGACGAAGCGGGGAGCAATCAGCCCCAGCATTTT. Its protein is CASRDEAGSNQPQHF.

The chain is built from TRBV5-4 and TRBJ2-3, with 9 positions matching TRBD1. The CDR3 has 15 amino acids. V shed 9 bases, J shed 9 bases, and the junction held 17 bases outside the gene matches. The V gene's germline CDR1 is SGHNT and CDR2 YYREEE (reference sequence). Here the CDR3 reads CATFARDRASGTQYF. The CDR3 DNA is TGTGCCACCTTTGCCCGGGACAGGGCCTCCGGAACGCAGTATTTT.

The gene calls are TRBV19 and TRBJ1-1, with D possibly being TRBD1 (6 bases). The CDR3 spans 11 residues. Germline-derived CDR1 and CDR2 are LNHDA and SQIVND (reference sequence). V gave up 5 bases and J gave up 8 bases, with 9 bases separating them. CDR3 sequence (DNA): TGTGCCAGTAGTGCAACAGGGGAAGCTTTCTTT. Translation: CASSATGEAFF.

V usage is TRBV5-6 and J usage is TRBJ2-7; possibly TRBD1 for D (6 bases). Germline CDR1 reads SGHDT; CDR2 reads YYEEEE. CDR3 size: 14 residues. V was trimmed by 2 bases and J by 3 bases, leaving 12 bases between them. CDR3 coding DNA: TGTGCCAGCAGCTTTCTAGGACAGTTCTACGAGCAGTACTTC. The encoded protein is CASSFLGQFYEQYF. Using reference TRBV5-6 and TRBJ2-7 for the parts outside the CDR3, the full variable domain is DAGVTQSPTHLIKTRGQQVTLRCSPKSGHDTVSWYQQALGQGPQFIFQYYEEEERQRGNFPDRFSGHQFPNYSSELNVNALLLGDSALYLCASSFLGQFYEQYFGPGTRLTVT.

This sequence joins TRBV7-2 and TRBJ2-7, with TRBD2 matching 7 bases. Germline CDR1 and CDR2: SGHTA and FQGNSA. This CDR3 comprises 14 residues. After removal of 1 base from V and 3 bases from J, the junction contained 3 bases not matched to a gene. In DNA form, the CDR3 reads TGTGCCAGCAGCTTAGAAGCGGGAAGCTACGAGCAGTACTTC. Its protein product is CASSLEAGSYEQYF.

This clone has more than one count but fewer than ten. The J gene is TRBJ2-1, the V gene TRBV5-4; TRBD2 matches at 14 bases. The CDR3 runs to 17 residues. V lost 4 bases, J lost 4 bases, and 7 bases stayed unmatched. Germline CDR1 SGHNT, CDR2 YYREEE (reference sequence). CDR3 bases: TGTGCCAGCAGCCCCGGGACTAGCGGGAGTTTGTACAATGAGCAGTTCTTC. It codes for CASSPGTSGSLYNEQFF.

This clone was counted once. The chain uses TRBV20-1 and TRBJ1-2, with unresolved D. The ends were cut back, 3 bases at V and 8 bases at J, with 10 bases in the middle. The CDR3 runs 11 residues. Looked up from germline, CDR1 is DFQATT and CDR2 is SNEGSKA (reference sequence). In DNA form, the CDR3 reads TGCAGTGCTAGTGGCTCGGAAGGCTACACCTTC. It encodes CSASGSEGYTF.

CDR3 DNA: TGTGCCAGCGAACGCGCAACTAATGAAAAACTGTTTTTT. It is translated as CASERATNEKLFF. V gene TRBV28 combines with J gene TRBJ1-4; D is uncertain. Germline-derived CDR1 and CDR2 are MDHEN and SYDVKM. The CDR3 length is 13 residues. Trimming shortened V by 8 bases and J by 0 bases, and 7 bases separated the two germline ends.

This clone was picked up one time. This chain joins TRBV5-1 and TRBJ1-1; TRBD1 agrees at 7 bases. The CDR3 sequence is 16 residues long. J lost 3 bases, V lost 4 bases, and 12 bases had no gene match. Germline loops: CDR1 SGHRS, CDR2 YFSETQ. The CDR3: CASSALTTGLDTEAFF. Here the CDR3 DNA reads TGCGCCAGCAGCGCGCTAACGACAGGGTTGGACACTGAAGCTTTCTTT.

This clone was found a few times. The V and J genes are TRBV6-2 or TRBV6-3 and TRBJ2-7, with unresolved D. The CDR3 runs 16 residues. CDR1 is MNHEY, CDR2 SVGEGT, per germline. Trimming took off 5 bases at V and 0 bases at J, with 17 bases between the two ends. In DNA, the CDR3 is TGTGCCAGCAGTCACGATAGGGCGGCTAGCTCCTACGAGCAGTACGTC. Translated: CASSHDRAASSYEQYV.

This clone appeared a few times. The CDR3 reads CASSKAGLAPLHF. In nucleotides, the CDR3 is TGTGCCAGCAGCAAAGCGGGGTTAGCACCCCTCCACTTT. The chain is built from TRBV6-2 or TRBV6-3 and TRBJ1-6; D uncertain. The CDR3 length is 13 residues. With 6 bases removed from V and 11 bases from J, the gap between germline ends came to 14 bases. CDR1 and CDR2 from the germline V gene are MNHEY and SVGEGT.

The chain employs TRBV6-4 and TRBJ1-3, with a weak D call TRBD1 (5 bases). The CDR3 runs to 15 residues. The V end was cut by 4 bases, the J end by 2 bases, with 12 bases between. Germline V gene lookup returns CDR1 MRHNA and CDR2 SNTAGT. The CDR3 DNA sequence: TGTGCCAGCAGTGTCACCGGGACTCCTGGAAACACCATATATTTT. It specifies CASSVTGTPGNTIYF.

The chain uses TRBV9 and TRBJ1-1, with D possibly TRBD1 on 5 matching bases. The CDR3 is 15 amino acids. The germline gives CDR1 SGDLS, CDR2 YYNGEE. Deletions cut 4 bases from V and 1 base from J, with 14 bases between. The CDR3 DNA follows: TGTGCCAGCAGCTTGACAGATTATCCGAACACTGAAGCTTTCTTT. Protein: CASSLTDYPNTEAFF.

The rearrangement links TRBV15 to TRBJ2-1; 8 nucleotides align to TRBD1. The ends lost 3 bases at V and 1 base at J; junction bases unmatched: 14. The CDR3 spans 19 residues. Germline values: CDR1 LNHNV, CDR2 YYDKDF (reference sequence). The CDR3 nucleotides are TGTGCCACCAGCAGTTACGGACAGGGTTTGGGAAAATCCTACAATGAGCAGTTCTTC. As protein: CATSSYGQGLGKSYNEQFF.

CDR3 protein: CASSPGQGTEAFF. CDR3 in DNA: TGCGCCAGCAGCCCCGGACAGGGGACTGAAGCTTTCTTT. The chain combines TRBV5-1 with TRBJ1-1, with 9 bases that match TRBD1. Germline CDR1 reads SGHRS; CDR2 reads YFSETQ. With 4 bases clipped from V and 5 bases from J, the junction kept 3 bases outside the gene matches. CDR3 size: 13 residues.